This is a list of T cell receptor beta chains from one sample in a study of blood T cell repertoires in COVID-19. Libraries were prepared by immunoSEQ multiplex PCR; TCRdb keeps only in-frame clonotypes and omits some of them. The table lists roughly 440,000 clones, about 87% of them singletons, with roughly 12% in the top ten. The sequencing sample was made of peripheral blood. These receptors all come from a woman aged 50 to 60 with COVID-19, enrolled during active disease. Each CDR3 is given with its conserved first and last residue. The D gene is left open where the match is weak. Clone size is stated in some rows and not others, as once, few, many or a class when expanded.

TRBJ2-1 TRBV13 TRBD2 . TGTGCCAGCAGCAGGGGACTAGCGGGGGGCAATGAGCAGTTCTTC CASSRGLAGGNEQFF
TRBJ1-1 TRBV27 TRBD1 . TGTGCCAGCAGTTCCTGGGGGACAGGGGGGAACACTGAAGCTTTCTTT CASSSWGTGGNTEAFF
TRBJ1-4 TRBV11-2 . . TGTGCCAGCAGCTTAGATCCAGGGAAGGAGGAAAAACTGTTTTTT CASSLDPGKEEKLFF
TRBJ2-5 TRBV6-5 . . TGTGCCAGCAGTTATGGGGCGCATGCAGGGGAGACCCAGTACTTC CASSYGAHAGETQYF
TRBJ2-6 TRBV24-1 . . TGTGCCACCAGTGACGGAGATAGCTCTGGGGCCAACGTCCTGACTTTC CATSDGDSSGANVLTF
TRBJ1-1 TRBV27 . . TGTGCCAGCAGTTTAGCGCAGGGTGTAATGAACACTGAAGCTTTCTTT CASSLAQGVMNTEAFF
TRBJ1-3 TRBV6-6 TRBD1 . TGTGCCAGTGAAACCCGGGACAGGGCTGGAAACACCATATATTTT CASETRDRAGNTIYF
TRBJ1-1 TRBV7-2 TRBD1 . TGTGCCAGCAGCCTGGACAGGTCCACTGAAGCTTTCTTT CASSLDRSTEAFF
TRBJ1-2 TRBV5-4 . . TGTGCCAGCAGCTTGGACCTAACAGACGCCCTCTATGGCTACACCTTC CASSLDLTDALYGYTF
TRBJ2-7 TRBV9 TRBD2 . TGTGCCAGCAGCCTAGATGGACTGACTAGCGGGGGGGCTTACGAGCAGTACTTC CASSLDGLTSGGAYEQYF
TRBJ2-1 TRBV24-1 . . TGTGCCACCAGTGATTTGTGGCAGAACAATGAGCAGTTCTTC CATSDLWQNNEQFF
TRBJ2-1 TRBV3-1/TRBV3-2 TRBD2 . TGTGCCAGCAGCCAGGGGACTAGCGGGGGGGCGAATGAGCAGTTCTTC CASSQGTSGGANEQFF
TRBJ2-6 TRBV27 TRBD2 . TGTGCCAGCAAGATTTGGGGGGGGGACCCCTCTGGGGCCAACGTCCTGACTTTC CASKIWGGDPSGANVLTF
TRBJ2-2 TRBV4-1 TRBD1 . TGCGCCAGCAGCCAGCCCAGACAGGGAACGAACACCGGGGAGCTGTTTTTT CASSQPRQGTNTGELFF
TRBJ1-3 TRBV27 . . TGTGCCAGCGGACAGTCTGGGGGCCTCGGAAACACCATATATTTT CASGQSGGLGNTIYF
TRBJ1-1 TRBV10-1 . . TGCGCCAGCAGTGAGTCCTCAGGGAGGGCTGAAGCTTTCTTT CASSESSGRAEAFF
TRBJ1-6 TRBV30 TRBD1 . TGTGCCTGGAGCTCCGGGACAGAAAATTCACCCCTCCACTTT CAWSSGTENSPLHF
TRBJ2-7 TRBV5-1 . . TGCGCCAGCTCTCCGACATTTTCCTACGAGCAGTACTTC CASSPTFSYEQYF
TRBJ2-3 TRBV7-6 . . TGTGCCAGCAGCGGGGGGTCTAGCACAGATACGCAGTATTTT CASSGGSSTDTQYF
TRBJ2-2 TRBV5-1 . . TGCGCCAGCAGCTTGGGGATCCCGAGGACCGGGGAGCTGTTTTTT CASSLGIPRTGELFF
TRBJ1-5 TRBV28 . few TGTGCCAGCAGGTTACAGGGTACGGCCCAGCATTTT CASRLQGTAQHF
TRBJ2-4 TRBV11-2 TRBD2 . TGTGCCAGCAGCTTAGAGGAGCGGGCGGGGGGAGACATTCAGTACTTC CASSLEERAGGDIQYF
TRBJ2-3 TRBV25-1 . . TGTGCCACCGGGGAGCTAAGCGAATTCACAGATACGCAGTATTTT CATGELSEFTDTQYF
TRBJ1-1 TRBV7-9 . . TGTGCCAGCAGCTTTAGATCCACTGAAGCTTTCTTT CASSFRSTEAFF
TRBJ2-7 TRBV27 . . TGTGCCAGCAGTTTTGGGCAGGGGAACCTCGAGCAGTACTTC CASSFGQGNLEQYF
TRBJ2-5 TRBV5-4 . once TGTGCCAGCAGCGGGGGGGGCGAGACCCAGTACTTC CASSGGGETQYF
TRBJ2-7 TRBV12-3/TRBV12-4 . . TGTGCCAGCAGTTTCAGGCAGCTTAACGAGCAGTACTTC CASSFRQLNEQYF
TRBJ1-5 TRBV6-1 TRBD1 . TGTGCCAGCAGTGAAGCGGGGCAGGGGGGCGATAGGCCCCAGCATTTT CASSEAGQGGDRPQHF
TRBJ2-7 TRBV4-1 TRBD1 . TGCGCCAGCAGCCAAGCGCTAACACCGGGACAGGCAAACTTCTACGAGCAGTACTTC CASSQALTPGQANFYEQYF
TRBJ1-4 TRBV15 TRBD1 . TGTGCCACCAGCAGACCTAGGACAGGAGAAAAACTGTTTTTT CATSRPRTGEKLFF
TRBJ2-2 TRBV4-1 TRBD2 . TGCGCCAGCAGCTACTCTCGAGCGGGGGGGATCACCGGGGAGCTGTTTTTT CASSYSRAGGITGELFF
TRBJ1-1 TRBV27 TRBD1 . TGTGCCAGCAGTCCACGACAGGGGCTGGACACTGAAGCTTTCTTT CASSPRQGLDTEAFF
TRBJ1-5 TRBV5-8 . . TGTGCCAGCAGCTTCGGAGGGAGAGAGCCCCAGCATTTT CASSFGGREPQHF
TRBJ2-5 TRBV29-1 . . TGCAGCGTTGGGCGGTCGGGTAAAGAGACCCAGTACTTC CSVGRSGKETQYF
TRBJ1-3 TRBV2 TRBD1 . TGTGCCAAAACCAGGGGGGCTGGAAACACCATATATTTT CAKTRGAGNTIYF
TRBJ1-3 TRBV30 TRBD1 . TGTGCCTGGAGAGGAAGGACAGGGACCTTCTCTGGAAACACCATATATTTT CAWRGRTGTFSGNTIYF
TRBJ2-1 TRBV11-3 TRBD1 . TGTGCCAGCAGCCAGGGGGCCAGTGAGCAGTTCTTC CASSQGASEQFF
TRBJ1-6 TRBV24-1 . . TGTGCCACCAGTGATGAATCAGGGGTAGCCTATAATTCACCCCTCCACTTT CATSDESGVAYNSPLHF
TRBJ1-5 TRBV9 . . TGTGCCAGCAGCGTAGCGGGGGGGGGTCAGCCCCAGCATTTT CASSVAGGGQPQHF
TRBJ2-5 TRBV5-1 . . TGCGCCAGCAGCTATGGGCAGGGTCGAGAGACCCAGTACTTC CASSYGQGRETQYF
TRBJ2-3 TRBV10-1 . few TGCGCCAGCAGTGAAGGGGGAGTCACAGATACGCAGTATTTT CASSEGGVTDTQYF
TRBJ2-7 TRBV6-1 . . TGTGCCAGCAGTGAAGCGGGGGGTTTCTACGAGCAGTACTTC CASSEAGGFYEQYF
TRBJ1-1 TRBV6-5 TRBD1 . TGTGCCAGCAGTTACGGAACAGGGGTGAACACTGAAGCTTTCTTT CASSYGTGVNTEAFF
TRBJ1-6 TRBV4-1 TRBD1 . TGCGCCAGCAGCCAATCTCCGGGACAGGGAAATTCACCCCTCCACTTT CASSQSPGQGNSPLHF
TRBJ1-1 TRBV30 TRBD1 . TGTGCCTGGAGTCAGGGGGTGGAAACTGAAGCTTTCTTT CAWSQGVETEAFF
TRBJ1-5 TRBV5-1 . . TGCGCCAGCAGCTTTACATCGCAGGGGCCCCAGCATTTT CASSFTSQGPQHF
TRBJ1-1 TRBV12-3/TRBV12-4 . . TGTGCCAGCACCACAAAGGGGCTAACTTTCTTT CASTTKGLTFF
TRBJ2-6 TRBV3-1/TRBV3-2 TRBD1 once TGTGCCAGCAGCCACATCGGACAGGGGAACGTCCTGACTTTC CASSHIGQGNVLTF
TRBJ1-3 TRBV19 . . TGTGCCAGTAGTACAGGGTTCTCTGGAAACACCATATATTTT CASSTGFSGNTIYF
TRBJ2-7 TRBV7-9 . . TGTGCCAGCACCGGGAGTAACAGCTCCTACGAGCAGTACTTC CASTGSNSSYEQYF
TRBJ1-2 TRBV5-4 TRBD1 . TGTGCCAGCAGCTTCGTTGGGACAGGGGGCGGTGGCTACACCTTC CASSFVGTGGGGYTF